A single sample gave rise to the 7 T cell receptor beta chains below, sequenced in a study of T cells expressing NK-cell markers (dated by TCRdb to 2018 to 2020). The library relied on 5' RACE. Instrument on record: Illumina HiSeq 2000. One entry per CDR3 protein sequence results from the TCRdb reprocessing of the reads, with DNA left out. The sample has about 460,000 distinct CDR3 sequences on record. The ten largest account for 1.4% of the sample. Sample: blood T cells: a sorted CD56 or NKG2C T cell subset, CD4+ or CD8+ T cells, or bulk PBMC T cells (not recorded which). These receptors all come from a woman in her 50s in good health. Donor details come from another sample of the same person, matched by shared clones.

The chain combines TRBV6-2 or TRBV6-3 with TRBJ2-1; TCRdb selects TRBD2, and the lack of DNA leaves this call unchecked. CDR1 and CDR2 (germline): MNHEY, SVGEGT. CDR3 length: 17 residues. CDR3 protein: CASGIALHRLAGNEQFF.

This chain links TRBV9 with TRBJ1-4. The CDR3 totals 11 residues. Germline CDR1 reads SGDLS; CDR2 reads YYNGEE. The CDR3 spells CASSVDEKLFF.

The gene calls are TRBV11-2 and TRBJ1-4. CDR1 and CDR2 (germline): SGHAT, FQNNGV. There are 16 residues in the CDR3. The CDR3 is CASSLGVHMGSEKLFF.

The chain uses TRBV29-1 and TRBJ2-2; TCRdb outputs TRBD2, but without DNA this stays unchecked. Germline V gene data show CDR1 as SQVTM and CDR2 as ANQGSEA. CDR3 length: 16 amino acids. The CDR3 here is CSLRVPSGPKTGELFF.

The chain couples TRBV6-5 to TRBJ1-2; the D call from TCRdb, TRBD1, cannot be confirmed without DNA. CDR3 length: 14 residues. Germline V gene sequence: CDR1 MNHEY, CDR2 SVGAGI. The CDR3: CASSYRSGGQGYTF.

The chain has TRBV18 and TRBJ2-2; TCRdb indicates TRBD2, and absent DNA this call remains unverified. The CDR3 spans 15 residues. Per germline, CDR1 KGHSH and CDR2 LQKENI. CDR3 in amino acids: CASSRESPTTGELFF.

V usage is TRBV20-1 and J usage is TRBJ2-1; the TRBD2 assignment by TCRdb is unverifiable without DNA. Per the germline V gene, CDR1 is DFQATT and CDR2 is SNEGSKA (reference sequence). The CDR3 length is 14 residues. The CDR3: CSASLAKSYNEQFF.